The clone carrying this TCR beta chain has at least ten counts. Its antigen is unknown. TCRdb analysed the RACE reads with MiXCR anew, one entry per CDR3 protein. The data contain about 89,000 distinct CDR3 sequences, 9.5% to 14% of them singletons. V lost 5 bases, J lost 8 bases, and 11 bases stayed unmatched. The CDR3 contains 14 residues. CDR1 and CDR2 from the germline V gene are SGHTA and FQGTGA. This sample is drawn from a study of human T cells and chemical hapten exposure. About the research overall: On about 2 cm by about 2 cm of upper inner arm skin, sensitization was performed with 2% DPC. Study-wide findings and caveats: Correlating positively with patch test score were the PT1 expanded TCR counts. DPC sensitization produced no change in TCRs with frequency above 1 in 1000. In comparison with controls, expanded TCRs gave rise to a significantly larger number of large CDR3 similarity clusters.

Time point reported: pre-sensitization, week 0. Treatment described: therapeutic diphenylcyclopropenone sensitization with weekly scalp DPC. The source is a woman aged 60-75 years with alopecia areata. Some clones in this sample may be carry-over from other donors' samples. The chain recombines TRBV7-3 with TRBJ1-2; 7 nucleotides align to TRBD1. This specimen consisted of whole blood, obtained in connection with sensitization to the hapten diphenylcyclopropenone (DPC). CDR3 amino acids: CASSVAGGSSGYTF. The CDR3 bases are TGTGCCAGCAGCGTCGCAGGGGGAAGTAGCGGCTACACCTTC.